This T cell receptor beta chain was captured by sequencing in a study of shared clonotypes between healthy human individuals. Study-wide context: Each donor contributed plates that comprised three CD4 naive, three CD4 memory, two CD8 naive and one CD8 memory. Broader study findings: Measured sharing among donors was expected to vary with sequencing depth. Compared with memory subsets, naive subsets generally had larger estimated richness. Even with large depth, rarefaction showed that sorted-subset sequencing was incomplete.

Trimming removed 6 bases from V and 7 bases from J, with 7 bases in between. The CDR3 is 11 residues long. Germline lookup yields CDR1 MNHNS and CDR2 SASEGT. As to this clone: What it recognizes is unknown. The identical CDR3 is also encoded by other nucleotide sequences in the sample.

The table came from immunoSEQ multiplex PCR; TCRdb's copy has only in-frame clones and leaves some out. The table lists roughly 1,500,000 clones, about 98% of them singletons. This TCR was sampled from a man aged 30 to 45 in good health. Specimen: naive CD4+ T cells sorted from blood. The subset denotes: CD45RA+ positively selected. The chain employs TRBV6-1 and TRBJ2-1; D is ambiguous. Here the CDR3 reads CASSDWNEQFF. The CDR3 nucleotides are TGTGCCAGCAGCGACTGGAATGAGCAGTTCTTC.